The present entry profiles one T cell receptor beta chain with its context. Its antigen remains unidentified. This sample is part of a study of beta chain features in type 1 diabetes. Study findings and constraints: Moderate but significant shortening of TCRB CDR3s was recorded in all four CD4+ subsets from Type 1 diabetes patients.

The germline CDR1 and CDR2 sequences are LGHNA and YSLEER. The trim removed 4 bases at V and 2 bases at J, leaving 7 bases unmatched. The CDR3 is made up of 16 amino acids. The authors reverse transcribed all of the isolated RNA, so sequencing captured expressed TCRB transcripts. Clones were read by immunoSEQ multiplex PCR, and TCRdb kept only the in-frame ones, dropping some. The sample consists of about 900,000 clones, roughly 16% of them appearing once. Sequenced input: naive CD4+ T cells from blood. The gene calls are TRBV4-3 and TRBJ2-2, with 7 nucleotides matching TRBD2. The receptor was isolated from a woman aged 18-29 years in good health. The CDR3 bases are TGCGCCAGCAGCCCGAGGGCTAGCGGAAACACCGGGGAGCTGTTTTTT. This translates into CASSPRASGNTGELFF.